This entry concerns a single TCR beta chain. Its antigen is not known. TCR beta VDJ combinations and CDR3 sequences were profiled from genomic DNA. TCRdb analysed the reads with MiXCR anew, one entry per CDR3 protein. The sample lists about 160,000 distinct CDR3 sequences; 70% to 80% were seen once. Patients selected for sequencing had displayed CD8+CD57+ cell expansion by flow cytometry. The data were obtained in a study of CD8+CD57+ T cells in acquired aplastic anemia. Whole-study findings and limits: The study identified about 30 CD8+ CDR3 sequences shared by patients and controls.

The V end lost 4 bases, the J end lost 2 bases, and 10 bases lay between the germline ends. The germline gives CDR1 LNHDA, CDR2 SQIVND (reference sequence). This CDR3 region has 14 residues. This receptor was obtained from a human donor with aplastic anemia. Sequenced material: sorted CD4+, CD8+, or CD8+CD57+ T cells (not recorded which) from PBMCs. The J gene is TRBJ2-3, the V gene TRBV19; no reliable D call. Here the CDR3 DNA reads TGTGCCAGTAGTAGGGATCAGAACACAGATACGCAGTATTTT. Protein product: CASSRDQNTDTQYF.